These 25 T cell receptor beta chains were sequenced from one sample in a study of blood T cells in healthy people across ages. Alongside a J-beta primer mix, a sample-barcoded 5' primer served in a second PCR lasting 7 to 11 cycles. TCRdb reprocessed the 5' RACE reads via MiXCR and lists one record per CDR3 protein. The sample yields more than 700,000 distinct CDR3 sequences, less than 60% seen once. Input material: blood. These TCRs come from a man of 80 years or more in good health.

The chain carries TRBV4-3 and TRBJ2-7, with TRBD1 identical over 7 bases. Germline V gene data show CDR1 as LGHNA and CDR2 as YSLEER. The V gene end was trimmed by 1 base and the J gene end by 5 bases; junction bases not matched to a gene: 5. The CDR3 totals 14 residues. The CDR3 DNA reads TGCGCCAGCAGCCAAGTGACAGGGACCAACGAGCAGTACTTC. Its protein is CASSQVTGTNEQYF.

The chain employs TRBV10-3 and TRBJ2-3; 7 bases match TRBD1. Per the germline V gene, CDR1 is ENHRY and CDR2 is SYGVKD. CDR3 size: 13 residues. The J segment lost 6 bases and the V segment lost 10 bases, leaving 10 bases of the junction unmatched. This CDR3 reads CATGTVPMDTQYF. In nucleotides, the CDR3 is TGTGCCACAGGGACAGTCCCCATGGATACGCAGTATTTT.

This chain links TRBV29-1 with TRBJ2-5; D is uncertain. Germline values: CDR1 SQVTM, CDR2 ANQGSEA. The ends were cut back, 3 bases at V and 1 base at J, with 9 bases in the middle. CDR3 length: 13 residues. CDR3 region: CSVDFGPQETQYF. CDR3 nucleotides: TGCAGCGTTGACTTCGGACCCCAAGAGACCCAGTACTTC.

In its sample, this clonotype was seen a few times. The gene calls are TRBV9 and TRBJ2-1; 13 positions agree with TRBD2. The CDR3 is made up of 17 amino acids. Germline assignment: CDR1 SGDLS and CDR2 YYNGEE. V lost 0 bases to trimming and J lost 7 bases; unmatched junction nucleotides: 7. For the CDR3, the DNA is TGTGCCAGCAGCGTAGCATTGGGACTAGCGGGGAATAATGAGCAGTTCTTC. Amino acid sequence: CASSVALGLAGNNEQFF.

A remark on this clonotype: This may stem from a read error, because a much larger clone lies one nucleotide away. The genes are TRBV15 and TRBJ2-5; weak D call: TRBD2 (6 bases). This CDR3 contains 17 residues. The germline CDR1 and CDR2 sequences are LNHNV and YYDKDF (reference sequence). CDR3 region: CATGRAWRGPLEETQYF. Here the CDR3 DNA reads TGTGCCACCGGCAGAGCTTGGAGGGGCCCCTTGGAAGAGACCCAGTACTTC.

V and J are TRBV24-1 and TRBJ2-5; 13 bases align to TRBD2. Germline V gene data show CDR1 as KGHDR and CDR2 as SFDVKD. The CDR3 spans 18 residues. The trim removed 0 bases at V and 1 base at J, leaving 4 bases unmatched. CDR3 coding DNA: TGTGCCACCAGTGATTTGGTCCGGACTAGCGGGGGCCAAGAGACCCAGTACTTC. Its protein product is CATSDLVRTSGGQETQYF.

The chain is built from TRBV12-3 or TRBV12-4 and TRBJ2-1, with a tentative D call TRBD2 (7 bases). This CDR3 spans 15 amino acids. V was pared by 7 bases and J by 5 bases, with 18 bases between. Here the CDR3 DNA reads TGTGCCAGCACCTCAGGGGCTAGCGGAGACAATGAGCAGTTCTTC. Protein product: CASTSGASGDNEQFF.

This clonotype was observed a few times. The chain is built from TRBV7-9 and TRBJ1-2; D not certain. Germline V gene data show CDR1 as SEHNR and CDR2 as FQNEAQ (reference sequence). The CDR3 extends over 13 amino acids. The V and J ends lost 3 bases and 7 bases respectively, with 12 bases between them. CDR3 nucleotides: TGTGCCAGCAGCTTCGGCCGGGAGCGTGGCTACACCTTC. This encodes CASSFGRERGYTF.

This clonotype was seen more than once but under ten times. The rearrangement joins TRBV28 to TRBJ1-2; D uncertain. Germline assignment: CDR1 MDHEN and CDR2 SYDVKM. Between the trimmed V and J ends, which lost 5 bases and 7 bases, there was a span of 14 bases. This CDR3 has 13 amino acids. CDR3 loop: CASSLGRFAGYTF. As DNA, the CDR3 is TGTGCCAGCAGTCTCGGACGCTTCGCTGGCTACACCTTC.

A few counts support this clonotype. The genes are TRBV9 and TRBJ2-5; 7 nucleotides agree with TRBD1. Germline trimming cut 4 bases from V and 4 bases from J; bases unmatched to any gene: 10. The CDR3 covers 15 residues. From germline, CDR1 is SGDLS and CDR2 YYNGEE. The CDR3 loop is CASSPRQGLLETQYF. CDR3 nucleotides: TGTGCCAGCAGCCCCCGACAGGGCCTGTTAGAGACCCAGTACTTC.

This clonotype has more than one count but fewer than ten. The V and J genes are TRBV12-3 or TRBV12-4 and TRBJ2-5; no firm D call. Trimming shortened V by 2 bases and J by 1 base, and 8 bases separated the two germline ends. The CDR3 runs 14 residues. The CDR3 sequence is CASSLNQFQETQYF. CDR3 bases: TGTGCCAGCAGTTTAAACCAGTTCCAAGAGACCCAGTACTTC.

The gene calls are TRBV28 and TRBJ2-6; D uncertain. Germline CDR1 and CDR2: MDHEN and SYDVKM. This CDR3 comprises 11 residues. V dropped 5 bases and J dropped 7 bases, with 3 bases sitting between them. The CDR3 region is CASSSANVLTF. The CDR3 DNA sequence: TGTGCCAGCAGTAGTGCCAACGTCCTGACTTTC.

The chain joins TRBV20-1 to TRBJ2-1, with 13 bases aligning to TRBD2. The CDR3 extends over 19 amino acids. V lost 2 bases and J lost 4; bases outside the gene matches: 14. Germline-derived CDR1 and CDR2 are DFQATT and SNEGSKA (reference sequence). The CDR3 sequence is CSARRLAGGGYEVYNEQFF. The CDR3 nucleotides are TGCAGTGCTAGAAGACTAGCGGGGGGTGGTTATGAGGTATACAATGAGCAGTTCTTC.

J is TRBJ2-1 and V is TRBV24-1; 11 bases are a match to TRBD2. Germline CDR1 KGHDR, CDR2 SFDVKD. The length of the CDR3 is 18 residues. Unmatched junction bases numbered 14, after V lost 4 bases and J lost 7 bases. CDR3 loop: CATSEAEGTSGLWNEQFF. Written as DNA, the CDR3 is TGTGCCACCAGTGAGGCGGAGGGGACTAGCGGTCTTTGGAATGAGCAGTTCTTC.

Details on this clonotype: A much larger clone sits a single nucleotide away, making a read error possible. The chain links TRBV9 to TRBJ2-4, with 11 bases lining up with TRBD2. The end of the DNA aligns better with TRBJ2-7, so the J call may be wrong. The CDR3 extends over 15 amino acids. In germline, CDR1 is SGDLS, CDR2 YYNGEE. The DNA for the CDR3 is TGTGCCAGCAGCAAAGGACTAGCGGGTGATTACGAGCAGTACTTC. It is translated as CASSKGLAGDYEQYF.

In the case of this clonotype: The junction does not match germline at one end; this may be a read error. CDR3 sequence reads: CSTSSGRPPSTDTQYF. CDR3 DNA: TGCAGTACTAGTAGCGGGCGACCACCTAGCACAGATACGCAGTATTTT. This chain connects TRBV20-1 to TRBJ2-3; the match to TRBD2 covers 7 bases. Looked up from germline, CDR1 is DFQATT and CDR2 is SNEGSKA (reference sequence). The CDR3 has 16 amino acids.

This clonotype has ten or more counts. The chain joins TRBV2 to TRBJ2-3; the match to TRBD1 covers 9 bases. Unmatched junction bases numbered 7, after V lost 7 bases and J lost 8 bases. CDR1 is SNHLY and CDR2 is FYNNEI in the germline V gene. The CDR3 consists of 13 residues. The CDR3 protein is CASNRDRATTQYF. The DNA of the CDR3 is TGTGCCAGCAATAGGGACAGGGCAACTACGCAGTATTTT.

The V call is TRBV7-9, the J call TRBJ2-1, with 9 bases identical to TRBD2. V was pared by 10 bases and J by 8 bases, with 27 bases of the junction left unmatched. The CDR3 loop spans 19 amino acids. Germline assignment: CDR1 SEHNR and CDR2 FQNEAQ (reference sequence). The CDR3 region is CATLGSGASSGSAKDEQFF. Here the CDR3 DNA reads TGTGCCACCCTGGGGTCAGGGGCGAGTAGCGGGAGTGCGAAGGATGAGCAGTTCTTC.

This clonotype was detected only a few times. The rearrangement joins TRBV20-1 to TRBJ2-1, with D hard to call. V was pared by 5 bases and J by 3 bases, with 11 bases between. The CDR3 contains 13 residues. Germline values: CDR1 DFQATT, CDR2 SNEGSKA (reference sequence). The CDR3 sequence is CSARDGSYNEQFF. In nucleotides, the CDR3 is TGCAGTGCTCGTGACGGCAGCTACAATGAGCAGTTCTTC.

The V and J genes are TRBV5-1 and TRBJ2-1; 9 bases align to TRBD2. V lost 3 bases and J lost 6; bases outside the gene matches: 10. The CDR3 consists of 16 residues. Germline-derived CDR1 and CDR2 are SGHRS and YFSETQ. The chain's CDR3 is CASSSDRRAGGNEQFF. CDR3 DNA sequence: TGCGCCAGCAGCTCGGACCGACGAGCGGGGGGCAATGAGCAGTTCTTC.

This clonotype has more than one count but fewer than ten. J is TRBJ2-7 and V is TRBV2, with D uncertain. From germline, CDR1 is SNHLY and CDR2 FYNNEI. This CDR3 is built from 12 residues. V was clipped by 5 bases and J by 7 bases, with 12 bases between them. CDR3 amino acids: CASSTTYNEQYF. CDR3 in DNA: TGTGCCAGCAGTACCACCTACAATGAGCAGTACTTC.

V and J are TRBV10-3 and TRBJ2-1; the match to TRBD2 covers 11 bases. Germline V gene data show CDR1 as ENHRY and CDR2 as SYGVKD. The J segment lost 5 bases and the V segment lost 5 bases, leaving 11 bases of the junction unmatched. The CDR3 extends over 17 amino acids. In nucleotides, the CDR3 is TGTGCCATCAGTAGTTTTAGCGGGGGGGCACCCGACAATGAGCAGTTCTTC. Its protein is CAISSFSGGAPDNEQFF.

The V call is TRBV7-2, the J call TRBJ2-2; a weak D match, TRBD2 (5 bases). Germline CDR1 SGHTA, CDR2 FQGNSA. CDR3 size: 15 residues. The V end lost 5 bases, the J end lost 3 bases, and 13 bases lay between the germline ends. The CDR3 nucleotides are TGTGCCAGCAGCCCTCAAACGGGGTACACCGGGGAGCTGTTTTTT. Translated: CASSPQTGYTGELFF.

This clonotype was seen a few times. This CDR3 reads CASSPKHGQVLLLSGANVLTF. In DNA, the CDR3 is TGTGCCAGCAGCCCTAAGCATGGACAGGTTCTTTTGCTCTCTGGGGCCAACGTCCTGACTTTC. The V call is TRBV14, the J call TRBJ2-6; 7 nucleotides align to TRBD1. Germline loops: CDR1 SGHDN, CDR2 FVKESK. V dropped 4 bases and J dropped 0; count of bases not matched to a gene: 18. The CDR3 has 21 residues.

This clonotype was seen only a few times. The chain couples TRBV7-2 to TRBJ2-7, with 8 bases matching TRBD2. J was trimmed by 3 bases and V by 0 bases; bases with no gene match: 13. CDR3 length: 18 amino acids. In germline, CDR1 is SGHTA, CDR2 FQGNSA. CDR3 nucleotide sequence: TGTGCCAGCAGCTTAGCCCCTCTCGGGGGGGCGCAGGTCTACGAGCAGTACTTC. This sequence encodes CASSLAPLGGAQVYEQYF.